The source of this T cell receptor (beta chain) is a study of T cells in Graves' hyperthyroidism and ophthalmopathy. Study outcomes and limitations: Blood held most thyroid clonotypes expanded above 0.001 frequency. A 13 V-J signature model discriminated ophthalmopathy versus stable hyperthyroidism.

RNA transcripts yielded amplified TCR beta CDR3 regions. An initial round of RT-PCR targeting the TCR CDR3 relied on the HTBI primer set. TCRdb reanalysed the multiplex PCR reads using MiXCR and keeps one entry per CDR3 protein. The table records around 260,000 distinct CDR3 sequences, about 25% of them present only once. This clonotype has just a few counts. The antigen is not known. This CDR3 comprises 12 residues. The junction had 7 bases not matched to a gene; V was cut back by 4 bases and J by 9 bases. Germline CDR1 and CDR2: SGHRS and YFSETQ. Researchers barred patients who had uncontrolled infection, other autoimmune disease, pregnancy or lactation. Sample collection date corresponds to first hyperthyroidism diagnosis, prior to any ophthalmopathy symptoms.

The sequence was collected from a man aged 35-49 years with Graves' hyperthyroidism that later progressed to Graves' ophthalmopathy. Sequencing was done on a sample of blood. The rearrangement uses TRBV5-1 and TRBJ2-7, with 7 bases aligning to TRBD2. The DNA of the CDR3 is TGCGCCAGCAGCCTGGAGCGGGGAGGGCAGTACTTC. Translation gives CASSLERGGQYF. The full variable domain, with the rest looked up from reference TRBV5-1 and TRBJ2-7, is KAGVTQTPRYLIKTRGQQVTLSCSPISGHRSVSWYQQTPGQGLQFLFEYFSETQRNKGNFPGRFSGRQFSNSRSEMNVSTLELGDSALYLCASSLERGGQYFGPGTRLTVT.